These 27 T cell receptor beta chains share one sample of origin, sequenced in a study of cytomegalovirus exposure and HLA in healthy donors. 60 Vbeta and 13 Jbeta primers were used in PCR. Repertoires were generated with immunoSEQ multiplex PCR, while TCRdb's copy carries only in-frame clones and drops some. Here the sample spans under 200,000 clones, roughly 88% being singletons. Sequenced sample: PBMCs. These receptors were collected from a man in his forties or fifties in good health and CMV-seropositive.

The chain uses TRBV5-4 and TRBJ1-1; 7 nucleotides match TRBD1. This CDR3 is built from 15 residues. After removal of 4 bases from V and 0 bases from J, the junction contained 6 bases not matched to a gene. The germline CDR1 and CDR2 sequences are SGHNT and YYREEE (reference sequence). CDR3 amino acids: CASSRVQGMNTEAFF. CDR3 DNA: TGTGCCAGCAGCAGGGTACAGGGGATGAACACTGAAGCTTTCTTT.

The chain carries TRBV30 and TRBJ2-2; TRBD2 matches 9 bases. The germline V gene encodes CDR1 GTSNPN and CDR2 SVGIG (reference sequence). The CDR3 is 15 amino acids. The V gene end was trimmed by 0 bases and the J gene end by 8 bases; junction bases not matched to a gene: 7. The DNA for the CDR3 is TGTGCCTGGAGTGTGCTAGCGGGACGGACGGGGGAGCTGTTTTTT. The encoded protein is CAWSVLAGRTGELFF. The entire variable domain, with the rest obtained from reference TRBV30 and TRBJ2-2, is as follows: SQTIHQWPATLVQPVGSPLSLECTVEGTSNPNLYWYRQAAGRGLQLLFYSVGIGQISSEVPQNLSASRPQDRQFILSSKKLLLSDSGFYLCAWSVLAGRTGELFFGEGSRLTVL.

V usage is TRBV5-1 and J usage is TRBJ1-1, with D perhaps TRBD1 (6 bases). Trimming cost V 0 bases and J 0 bases, with 9 bases left between them. This CDR3 region has 15 residues. Germline lookup yields CDR1 SGHRS and CDR2 YFSETQ. The CDR3, as DNA: TGCGCCAGCAGCTTGGTGCAGGGGATGAACACTGAAGCTTTCTTT. It is translated as CASSLVQGMNTEAFF.

This chain uses TRBV18 with TRBJ2-5; possible D gene TRBD1, 6 bases. V gave up 1 base and J gave up 5 bases, with 14 bases separating them. Per germline, CDR1 KGHSH and CDR2 LQKENI. The length of the CDR3 is 15 residues. The CDR3, as DNA: TGTGCCAGCTCACCACGACCAGGGGATGGGGAGACCCAGTACTTC. This sequence encodes CASSPRPGDGETQYF. The variable domain in full, with the rest retrieved from reference TRBV18 and TRBJ2-5, is NAGVMQNPRHLVRRRGQEARLRCSPMKGHSHVYWYRQLPEEGLKFMVYLQKENIIDESGMPKERFSAEFPKEGPSILRIQQVVRGDSAAYFCASSPRPGDGETQYFGPGTRLLVL.

This clone was recorded only once. The chain is built from TRBV27 and TRBJ2-5; D is perhaps TRBD1 (5 bases). Germline CDR1 is MNHEY and CDR2 is SMNVEV (reference sequence). V was cut by 5 bases and J by 1 base, with 14 bases left in between. The CDR3 is 15 residues long. CDR3 nucleotide sequence: TGTGCCAGCAGTCCCCGACAGTTTGCCCAAGAGACCCAGTACTTC. Its translation: CASSPRQFAQETQYF.

The chain has TRBV6-5 and TRBJ2-5, with TRBD2 identical over 7 bases. V lost 2 bases, J lost 3 bases, and 0 bases stayed unmatched. CDR1 and CDR2 from the germline V gene are MNHEY and SVGAGI. This CDR3 region has 13 residues. Written as DNA, the CDR3 is TGTGCCAGCAGTTACGGGGGGGAAGAGACCCAGTACTTC. As protein: CASSYGGEETQYF.

The rearrangement joins TRBV2 to TRBJ1-2, with D unresolved. This CDR3 is built from 13 residues. V lost 4 bases and J 8 bases, leaving 14 bases between the germline ends. CDR1 is SNHLY, CDR2 FYNNEI, per germline. This chain's CDR3 is CASSAGFKEGYTF. CDR3 DNA sequence: TGTGCCAGCAGTGCCGGATTCAAGGAGGGCTACACCTTC. Looking up the rest from reference TRBV2 and TRBJ1-2 gives the full variable domain: EPEVTQTPSHQVTQMGQEVILRCVPISNHLYFYWYRQILGQKVEFLVSFYNNEISEKSEIFDDQFSVERPDGSNFTLKIRSTKLEDSAMYFCASSAGFKEGYTFGSGTRLTVV.

This chain connects TRBV19 to TRBJ1-3; no firm D call. The length of the CDR3 is 15 residues. Germline lookup yields CDR1 LNHDA and CDR2 SQIVND (reference sequence). The V end was cut by 3 bases, the J end by 0 bases, with 9 bases between. Here the CDR3 reads CASSIAGFSGNTIYF. In DNA, the CDR3 is TGTGCCAGTAGTATCGCAGGCTTCTCTGGAAACACCATATATTTT. The full variable domain, completed using reference TRBV19 and TRBJ1-3, is DGGITQSPKYLFRKEGQNVTLSCEQNLNHDAMYWYRQDPGQGLRLIYYSQIVNDFQKGDIAEGYSVSREKKESFPLTVTSAQKNPTAFYLCASSIAGFSGNTIYFGEGSWLTVV.

The table lists this clone with a count of one. The CDR3 sequence: CASQTGTSNQPQHF. The CDR3 nucleotides are TGTGCCAGCCAGACAGGAACCAGCAATCAGCCCCAGCATTTT. The chain employs TRBV19 and TRBJ1-5, with TRBD1 as a possible D gene (6 bases). The CDR3 length is 14 residues. Between the trimmed V and J ends, which lost 9 bases and 1 base, there was a span of 13 bases. Germline V gene lookup returns CDR1 LNHDA and CDR2 SQIVND (reference sequence).

The rearrangement joins TRBV5-1 to TRBJ2-1; TRBD2 might be the D (5 bases). Germline V gene data show CDR1 as SGHRS and CDR2 as YFSETQ. V was pared by 4 bases and J by 2 bases, with 10 bases between. The CDR3 has 14 amino acids. CDR3 coding DNA: TGCGCCAGCAGCGGAGGCCTAGCCTACAATGAGCAGTTCTTC. Residues: CASSGGLAYNEQFF.

This rearrangement joins TRBV12-5 to TRBJ1-6; D is unresolved. CDR1 is LGHNT, CDR2 FRNRAP, per germline. V lost 1 base and J lost 7, with 5 bases in between. This CDR3 has 13 amino acids. CDR3 region: CASGLEQNSPLHF. The DNA of the CDR3 is TGTGCTAGTGGTTTGGAACAGAATTCACCCCTCCACTTT.

The genes are TRBV25-1 and TRBJ1-3, with 9 nucleotides matching TRBD1. V was clipped by 2 bases and J by 7 bases; unmatched bases: 3. Germline values: CDR1 MGHDK, CDR2 SYGVNS. The CDR3 totals 14 residues. The CDR3 DNA is TGTGCCAGCAGTGAACCGGGGACAGGGAACACCATATATTTT. Translating gives CASSEPGTGNTIYF.

The rearrangement uses TRBV18 and TRBJ1-2; TRBD1 matches 7 bases. Trimming removed 3 bases from V and 8 bases from J; junction bases left unmatched: 9. CDR3 length: 14 amino acids. Germline CDR1 reads KGHSH; CDR2 reads LQKENI. The CDR3: CASSPSGQAGGYTF. Written as DNA, the CDR3 is TGTGCCAGCTCACCGTCCGGACAGGCGGGGGGCTACACCTTC.

This chain joins TRBV15 and TRBJ2-1; 8 bases agree with TRBD2. Germline V gives CDR1 LNHNV, CDR2 YYDKDF (reference sequence). The V segment lost 4 bases and the J segment 4 bases; nucleotides outside the gene matches: 9. The CDR3 spans 16 residues. Here the CDR3 reads CATSKPLAGRYNEQFF. The CDR3 DNA reads as TGTGCCACCAGCAAGCCGCTAGCGGGCAGATACAATGAGCAGTTCTTC.

The genes are TRBV6-6 and TRBJ1-5; 7 nucleotides line up with TRBD1. Germline-derived CDR1 and CDR2 are MNHNY and SVGAGI (reference sequence). This CDR3 is 14 amino acids long. V lost 5 bases to trimming and J lost 7 bases; unmatched junction nucleotides: 8. The CDR3 DNA reads as TGTGCCAGCAGTAACAGGGGATCGGAACAGCCCCAGCATTTT. This encodes CASSNRGSEQPQHF.

The chain joins TRBV2 to TRBJ1-5; a possible D gene is TRBD1 (5 bases). The germline V and J ends were trimmed by 1 base and 9 bases, with 10 bases remaining between them. Germline V gene lookup returns CDR1 SNHLY and CDR2 FYNNEI. The CDR3 totals 13 residues. CDR3 in amino acids: CASSEGRGMPQHF. CDR3 nucleotide sequence: TGTGCCAGCAGTGAAGGAAGGGGAATGCCCCAGCATTTT.

The CDR3 region has the DNA TGTGCCAGCAGCTTAAGTCCACGACTAGCGGGGAGAAACAATGAGCAGTTCTTC. The encoded protein is CASSLSPRLAGRNNEQFF. The genes are TRBV7-3 and TRBJ2-1, with 11 positions matching TRBD2. The germline gives CDR1 SGHTA, CDR2 FQGTGA. J gave up 5 bases and V 1 base, and 10 bases lay outside the gene matches. The CDR3 length is 18 residues.

The V gene is TRBV7-9, the J gene TRBJ1-1, with a possible D match to TRBD1 (5 bases). There are 14 residues in the CDR3. The V gene lost 5 bases and the J gene lost 2 bases, with 12 bases spanning the gap. The germline gives CDR1 SEHNR, CDR2 FQNEAQ (reference sequence). The CDR3 DNA is TGTGCCAGCAGCCCGCGACAGACCAACACTGAAGCTTTCTTT. Amino acids: CASSPRQTNTEAFF.

This clone occurred once. The chain links TRBV27 to TRBJ2-5, with 7 bases that match TRBD2. The CDR3 sequence is 14 residues long. V dropped 8 bases and J dropped 2; count of bases not matched to a gene: 8. Looked up from germline, CDR1 is MNHEY and CDR2 is SMNVEV (reference sequence). This CDR3 is CASRNGGIQETQYF. Here the CDR3 DNA reads TGTGCCAGCCGTAACGGGGGGATACAAGAGACCCAGTACTTC.

A single count supports this clone. The chain carries TRBV7-6 and TRBJ1-2; 7 bases line up with TRBD1. Germline V CDR1 and CDR2: SGHVS, FNYEAQ. V gave up 5 bases and J gave up 8 bases; unmatched junction bases: 8. CDR3 size: 13 residues. Here the CDR3 reads CASSPGQAWGYTF. Here the CDR3 DNA reads TGTGCCAGCAGCCCCGGACAGGCGTGGGGCTACACCTTC.

The table lists this clone with a count of one. This chain links TRBV7-9 with TRBJ2-3; 7 bases agree with TRBD1. J gave up 0 bases and V 6 bases, and 15 bases lay outside the gene matches. The CDR3 is 18 residues long. Germline lookup yields CDR1 SEHNR and CDR2 FQNEAQ (reference sequence). This CDR3 reads CASSPTEPGQPSTDTQYF. In DNA form, the CDR3 reads TGTGCCAGCAGTCCCACTGAGCCGGGACAGCCGAGCACAGATACGCAGTATTTT.

The chain couples TRBV25-1 to TRBJ2-3; D ambiguous. The germline V gene encodes CDR1 MGHDK and CDR2 SYGVNS. This CDR3 is built from 13 residues. V gave up 4 bases and J gave up 0 bases, with 5 bases separating them. The CDR3 here is CASSALSTDTQYF. The CDR3, as DNA: TGTGCCAGCAGTGCCCTTAGCACAGATACGCAGTATTTT.

V usage is TRBV6-4 and J usage is TRBJ1-6; 9 nucleotides align to TRBD1. The V segment lost 8 bases and the J segment 11 bases; nucleotides outside the gene matches: 10. In germline, CDR1 is MRHNA, CDR2 SNTAGT. CDR3 length equals 14 residues. The CDR3 coding sequence is TGTGCCAGCGGTCCGTGGGACAGGGTCCCACCCCTCCACTTT. Translating it yields CASGPWDRVPPLHF.

V and J are TRBV25-1 and TRBJ2-1; 9 bases agree with TRBD1. The CDR3 sequence is 16 residues long. Trimming removed 1 base from V and 2 bases from J; junction bases left unmatched: 3. Germline loops: CDR1 MGHDK, CDR2 SYGVNS. The CDR3 is CASSEFDRGTYNEQFF. The DNA for the CDR3 is TGTGCCAGCAGTGAATTTGACAGGGGGACCTACAATGAGCAGTTCTTC.

The chain is built from TRBV4-2 and TRBJ1-2; 7 bases match TRBD1. CDR3 length: 16 amino acids. Germline CDR1 reads LGHNA; CDR2 reads YNFKEQ. J gave up 0 bases and V 3 bases, and 7 bases lay outside the gene matches. The CDR3 DNA reads TGTGCCAGCAGCCAGGAACCGACAGGGTCTAACTATGGCTACACCTTC. Residues: CASSQEPTGSNYGYTF.

The chain recombines TRBV15 with TRBJ1-2; D remains unclear. Germline V lookup: CDR1 LNHNV, CDR2 YYDKDF (reference sequence). V lost 4 bases and J lost 5, with 14 bases in between. The CDR3 is 14 amino acids. CDR3 sequence reads: CATSIRDGGYGYTF. In nucleotides, the CDR3 is TGTGCCACCAGCATTCGCGACGGCGGGTATGGCTACACCTTC.

This clone was observed a single time. This chain uses TRBV4-1 with TRBJ2-6, with D perhaps matching TRBD1 (5 bases). Trimming shortened V by 3 bases and J by 12 bases, and 12 bases separated the two germline ends. Germline V gene lookup returns CDR1 MGHRA and CDR2 YSYEKL. CDR3 size: 13 residues. The CDR3: CASSQDKVGVLTF. The CDR3 DNA is TGCGCCAGCAGCCAGGACAAGGTCGGCGTCCTGACTTTC.